This T cell receptor beta chain was sequenced during a study of PD-1 blockade in classical Hodgkin lymphoma. General observations from the study: Diminished baseline TCR diversity has been reported in newly diagnosed patients relative to healthy donors. While CD8+ TCR diversity did not rise significantly by C4D1, CD4+ TCR diversity did.

The CDR3 is 13 amino acids. V was shortened by 0 bases and J by 5 bases, with 6 bases between the two germline ends. The germline V gene has CDR1 SGHDN and CDR2 FVKESK. This clone was found once. Its antigen remains unknown. Here immunoSEQ multiplex PCR was the method, and the copy in TCRdb shows in-frame clones only, minus some. The repertoire holds approximately 20,000 clones, with 65% to 85% as singletons. Time point indicated: cycle 4 day 1 (C4D1), after around six weeks of nivolumab. Relapses following autologous stem cell transplantation were seen in all patients, with brentuximab vedotin exposure varying.

This sequence originates from a human donor with classical Hodgkin lymphoma. The chain links TRBV14 to TRBJ2-3, with no clear D. The specimen comprised peripheral blood mononuclear cells (PBMCs), sampled before the fourth cycle of nivolumab. As DNA, the CDR3 is TGTGCCAGCAGCCAAGAATGGGGAGATACGCAGTATTTT. Amino acid sequence: CASSQEWGDTQYF.